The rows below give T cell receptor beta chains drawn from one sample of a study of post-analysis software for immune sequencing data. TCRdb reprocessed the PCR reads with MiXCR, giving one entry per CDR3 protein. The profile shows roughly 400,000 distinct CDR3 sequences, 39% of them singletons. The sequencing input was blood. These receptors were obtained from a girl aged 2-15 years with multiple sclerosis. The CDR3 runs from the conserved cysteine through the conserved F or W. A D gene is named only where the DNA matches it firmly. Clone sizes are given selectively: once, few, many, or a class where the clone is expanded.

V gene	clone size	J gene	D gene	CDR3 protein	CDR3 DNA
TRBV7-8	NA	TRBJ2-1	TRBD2	CASSRGGAYNEQFF	TGTGCCAGCAGCCGCGGGGGAGCCTACAATGAGCAGTTCTTC
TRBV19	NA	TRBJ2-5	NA	CASQWETQYF	TGTGCCAGTCAATGGGAGACCCAGTACTTC
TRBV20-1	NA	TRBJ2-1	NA	CSARIPYPNEQFF	TGCAGTGCTAGAATCCCCTACCCCAATGAGCAGTTCTTC
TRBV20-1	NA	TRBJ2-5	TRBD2	CSARMGLAGVGETQYF	TGCAGTGCTAGGATGGGACTAGCGGGAGTCGGGGAGACCCAGTACTTC
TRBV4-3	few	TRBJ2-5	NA	CASSQEPSRETQYF	TGCGCCAGCAGCCAAGAGCCTAGCCGGGAGACCCAGTACTTC
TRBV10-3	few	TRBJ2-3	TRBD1	CANGQGVLDTQYF	TGTGCCAACGGACAGGGCGTTTTGGATACGCAGTATTTT
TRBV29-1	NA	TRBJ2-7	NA	CSVRLDYEQYF	TGCAGCGTTAGACTAGATTACGAGCAGTACTTC
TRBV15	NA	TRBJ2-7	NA	CATSRVYPPYSEQYF	TGTGCCACCAGCAGAGTCTACCCCCCTTACTCCGAGCAGTACTTC
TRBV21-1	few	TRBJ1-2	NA	CASIGRERFYGYTF	TGTGCCAGCATAGGTAGGGAGCGATTCTATGGCTACACCTTC
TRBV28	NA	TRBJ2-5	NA	CASSSAGTIIQETQYF	TGTGCCAGCAGTTCCGCCGGGACAATAATCCAAGAGACCCAGTACTTC
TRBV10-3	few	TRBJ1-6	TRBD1	CAISTAKGGQYSPLHF	TGTGCCATCAGTACTGCCAAGGGGGGACAGTATTCACCCCTCCACTTT
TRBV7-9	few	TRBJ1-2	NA	CASSYHRGDYGYTF	TGTGCCAGCAGCTATCACCGAGGCGACTATGGCTACACCTTC
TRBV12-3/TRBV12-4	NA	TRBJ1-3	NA	CASSPFSSGNTIYF	TGTGCCAGCAGTCCGTTTAGCTCTGGAAACACCATATATTTT
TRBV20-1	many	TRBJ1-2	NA	CSAPDKGWVASGYTF	TGCAGTGCTCCCGATAAGGGGTGGGTAGCAAGCGGCTACACCTTC
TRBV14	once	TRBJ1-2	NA	CASSQYPGASYGYTF	TGTGCCAGCAGCCAATATCCCGGGGCGAGCTATGGCTACACCTTC
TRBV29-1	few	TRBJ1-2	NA	CSVRDGAPYYGYTF	TGCAGCGTCCGGGACGGAGCCCCCTACTATGGCTACACCTTC
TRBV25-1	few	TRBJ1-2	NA	CASRQADGYTF	TGTGCCAGCAGACAGGCGGATGGCTACACCTTC
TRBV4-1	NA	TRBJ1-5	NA	CASSQVGTDNQPQHF	TGCGCCAGCAGCCAAGTCGGTACAGACAATCAGCCCCAGCATTTT
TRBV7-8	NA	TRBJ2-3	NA	CASSPDFAPSTDTQYF	TGTGCCAGCAGCCCTGACTTCGCGCCTAGCACAGATACGCAGTATTTT
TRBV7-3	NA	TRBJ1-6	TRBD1	CASSFQGAWGSPLHF	TGTGCCAGCAGCTTCCAGGGGGCGTGGGGTTCACCCCTCCACTTT
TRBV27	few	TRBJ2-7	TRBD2	CASATPSGFSYEQYF	TGTGCCAGCGCTACCCCTAGCGGATTCTCCTACGAGCAGTACTTC
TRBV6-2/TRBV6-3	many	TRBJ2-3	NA	CASSHYRTGEDTQYF	TGTGCCAGCAGTCACTATCGAACGGGAGAAGATACGCAGTATTTT
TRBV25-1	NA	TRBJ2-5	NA	CASSEYGTQRVETQYF	TGTGCCAGCAGTGAATATGGGACTCAAAGGGTGGAGACCCAGTACTTC
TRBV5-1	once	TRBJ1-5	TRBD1	CASSPTGVGNQPQHF	TGCGCCAGCAGCCCAACAGGGGTGGGCAATCAGCCCCAGCATTTT
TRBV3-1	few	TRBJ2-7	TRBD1	CASSRPGTAYEQYF	TGTGCCAGCAGCCGTCCTGGGACAGCCTACGAGCAGTACTTC
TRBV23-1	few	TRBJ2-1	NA	CASSHQHWGPYNEQFF	TGCGCCAGCAGCCATCAACACTGGGGCCCTTACAATGAGCAGTTCTTC
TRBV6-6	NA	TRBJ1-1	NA	CASSGGPNTEAFF	TGTGCCAGCAGTGGGGGACCGAACACTGAAGCTTTCTTT
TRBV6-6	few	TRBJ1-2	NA	CASRRSDYGYTF	TGTGCCAGCAGGAGGAGCGACTATGGCTACACCTTC
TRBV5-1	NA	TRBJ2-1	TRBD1	CASSLGQGDSYNEQFF	TGCGCCAGCAGCTTAGGGCAGGGGGACTCCTACAATGAGCAGTTCTTC
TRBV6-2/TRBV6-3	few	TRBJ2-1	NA	CASSNHLAGQTRNEQFF	TGTGCCAGCAGTAACCATTTAGCGGGACAGACCCGTAATGAGCAGTTCTTC
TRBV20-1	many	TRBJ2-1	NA	CSADLVSGLIHNEQFF	TGCAGTGCTGACTTAGTATCGGGACTTATCCACAATGAGCAGTTCTTC
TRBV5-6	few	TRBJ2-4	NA	CASSLGGRARGLHIQYF	TGTGCCAGCAGCTTGGGGGGCAGGGCCCGGGGCTTACACATTCAGTACTTC
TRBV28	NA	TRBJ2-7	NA	CATEGISYEQYF	TGTGCCACCGAAGGTATCTCCTACGAGCAGTACTTC
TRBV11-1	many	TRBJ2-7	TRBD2	CASSSVTSEGYEQYF	TGTGCCAGCAGCTCGGTGACTAGCGAAGGCTACGAGCAGTACTTC
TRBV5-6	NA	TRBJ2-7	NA	CASSLVDVSSYEQYF	TGTGCCAGCAGCTTAGTGGACGTAAGCTCCTACGAGCAGTACTTC